The 21 T cell receptor beta chains in this list originate from one sample, sequenced in a study of human T cells and chemical hapten exposure. TCRdb used MiXCR to reprocess the RACE reads, holding one entry per CDR3 protein. The sample lists roughly 120,000 distinct CDR3 sequences, about 13% occurring once. Time point given: patch test 1, 2 weeks after DPC sensitization. Documented treatment: therapeutic diphenylcyclopropenone sensitization with weekly scalp DPC. The input for sequencing was whole blood, taken in connection with sensitization to the hapten diphenylcyclopropenone (DPC). These receptors all come from a man aged 18-30 years with alopecia areata. Some clones in this sample may be carry-over from other donors' samples.

The chain joins TRBV27 to TRBJ1-1; 8 bases match TRBD1. The CDR3 contains 14 residues. V shed 6 bases, J shed 5 bases, and the junction held 8 bases outside the gene matches. Looked up from germline, CDR1 is MNHEY and CDR2 is SMNVEV (reference sequence). The CDR3 coding sequence is TGTGCCAGCAGCCGGACAGGGAGTGTGACTGAAGCTTTCTTT. Translation: CASSRTGSVTEAFF.

The gene calls are TRBV5-1 and TRBJ1-5; a possible D gene is TRBD1 (6 bases). This CDR3 spans 15 amino acids. The V gene lost 4 bases and the J gene lost 2 bases, with 13 bases spanning the gap. Germline loops: CDR1 SGHRS, CDR2 YFSETQ. The CDR3 DNA reads as TGCGCCAGCAGCCTGTCCGGGGGCGGCAATCAGCCCCAGCATTTT. This translates into CASSLSGGGNQPQHF.

This clonotype was seen only a few times. Written as DNA, the CDR3 is TGTGCCAGCAGCTTAGCGTCAGGGCACCAGCCTCGGGTTTTCAAAGCTTTCTTT. Translated, it gives CASSLASGHQPRVFKAFF. The chain joins TRBV7-9 to TRBJ1-1; weak D call: TRBD1 (5 bases). This CDR3 contains 18 residues. V was cut by 0 bases and J by 9 bases, with 26 bases left in between. The germline CDR1 and CDR2 sequences are SEHNR and FQNEAQ (reference sequence). Full variable domain (missing parts from reference TRBV7-9 and TRBJ1-1): DTGVSQNPRHKITKRGQNVTFRCDPISEHNRLYWYRQTLGQGPEFLTYFQNEAQLEKSRLLSDRFSAERPKGSFSTLEIQRTEQGDSAMYLCASSLASGHQPRVFKAFFGQGTRLTVV.

The chain recombines TRBV4-1 with TRBJ2-7; 10 bases match TRBD1. In germline, CDR1 is MGHRA, CDR2 YSYEKL. The CDR3 runs to 16 residues. V was clipped by 2 bases and J by 3 bases; unmatched bases: 7. The CDR3 nucleotides read TGCGCCAGCAGCCAACGTGGGACAGGGGAATACTACGAGCAGTACTTC. This translates into CASSQRGTGEYYEQYF.

The chain links TRBV28 to TRBJ1-2, with 9 bases lining up with TRBD1. The CDR3 runs to 12 residues. Germline CDR1 MDHEN, CDR2 SYDVKM. The trim removed 7 bases at V and 8 bases at J, leaving 5 bases unmatched. The CDR3 spells CASTGTGRGYTF. The CDR3 nucleotides read TGTGCCAGCACCGGGACAGGGAGAGGCTACACCTTC.

This clonotype has a handful of counts. This chain uses TRBV7-3 with TRBJ1-1; a weak D match, TRBD1 (5 bases). V was clipped by 4 bases and J by 3 bases, with 9 bases between them. The CDR3 is 13 residues long. Germline CDR1 and CDR2: SGHTA and FQGTGA. CDR3 sequence (DNA): TGTGCCAGCAGCTGGCAGGGATACACTGAAGCTTTCTTT. This codes for CASSWQGYTEAFF.

This rearrangement joins TRBV2 to TRBJ1-5, with a weak D call TRBD1 (5 bases). V shed 0 bases and J shed 2 bases, with 8 bases lying between them. Germline values: CDR1 SNHLY, CDR2 FYNNEI. The CDR3 loop spans 15 amino acids. This CDR3 reads CASSEAGGRNQPQHF. The CDR3 DNA reads TGTGCCAGCAGTGAAGCGGGGGGTCGCAATCAGCCCCAGCATTTT. Variable domain in full (rest from reference TRBV2 and TRBJ1-5): EPEVTQTPSHQVTQMGQEVILRCVPISNHLYFYWYRQILGQKVEFLVSFYNNEISEKSEIFDDQFSVERPDGSNFTLKIRSTKLEDSAMYFCASSEAGGRNQPQHFGDGTRLSIL.

The table lists this clonotype with many counts. The chain joins TRBV12-3 or TRBV12-4 to TRBJ1-1; D is ambiguous. Trimming removed 3 bases at V and 0 bases at J, with 5 bases between. The CDR3 sequence is 13 residues long. CDR3 sequence reads: CASSFQVNTEAFF. In DNA form, the CDR3 reads TGTGCCAGCAGTTTTCAGGTGAACACTGAAGCTTTCTTT.

This clonotype has only a few counts. The rearrangement joins TRBV20-1 to TRBJ1-1; a possible D gene is TRBD1 (6 bases). The CDR3 extends over 15 amino acids. The germline V gene has CDR1 DFQATT and CDR2 SNEGSKA (reference sequence). The germline V and J ends were trimmed by 1 base and 3 bases, with 15 bases remaining between them. CDR3 coding DNA: TGCAGTGCTAGAGGACAGGTGAATTCGGACACTGAAGCTTTCTTT. Translation: CSARGQVNSDTEAFF.

The chain joins TRBV28 to TRBJ2-3, with TRBD2 identical over 10 bases. The CDR3 has 16 amino acids. The V gene end was trimmed by 6 bases and the J gene end by 0 bases; junction bases not matched to a gene: 6. The germline gives CDR1 MDHEN, CDR2 SYDVKM. CDR3: CASRLAGTASTDTQYF. In nucleotides, the CDR3 is TGTGCCAGCAGACTAGCGGGGACAGCCAGCACAGATACGCAGTATTTT.

The chain joins TRBV19 to TRBJ2-1; unclear D gene. The CDR3 is made up of 16 amino acids. CDR1 is LNHDA and CDR2 is SQIVND in the germline V gene (reference sequence). Trimming pared 3 bases from V and 0 bases from J, leaving 12 bases between. CDR3 sequence: CASSMTPSSSYNEQFF. CDR3 bases: TGTGCCAGTAGTATGACCCCCTCGAGCTCCTACAATGAGCAGTTCTTC. The whole variable domain, remainder taken from reference TRBV19 and TRBJ2-1, is DGGITQSPKYLFRKEGQNVTLSCEQNLNHDAMYWYRQDPGQGLRLIYYSQIVNDFQKGDIAEGYSVSREKKESFPLTVTSAQKNPTAFYLCASSMTPSSSYNEQFFGPGTRLTVL.

This clonotype appeared a few times. The gene calls are TRBV29-1 and TRBJ2-1; TRBD2 matches at 8 bases. CDR3 length: 13 amino acids. V was clipped by 7 bases and J by 2 bases; unmatched bases: 4. Germline V gene lookup returns CDR1 SQVTM and CDR2 ANQGSEA. As DNA, the CDR3 is TGCAGCGCGGGGGGGATCCCCTACAATGAGCAGTTCTTC. Translated, it gives CSAGGIPYNEQFF.

This clonotype was picked up many times. J is TRBJ2-7 and V is TRBV3-1; 7 positions agree with TRBD1. This CDR3 region has 16 residues. CDR1 is LGHDT and CDR2 is YNNKEL in the germline V gene (reference sequence). Trimming at V came to 4 bases and at J to 1 base, leaving 10 bases not matched to a gene. CDR3 nucleotides: TGTGCCAGCAGCCCCCATGCGACAGGGATTTCCTACGAGCAGTACTTC. Translating it yields CASSPHATGISYEQYF.

The rearrangement uses TRBV11-2 and TRBJ2-3, with no clear D. CDR1 is SGHAT and CDR2 is FQNNGV in the germline V gene. The CDR3 sequence is 16 residues long. V lost 5 bases, J lost 8 bases, and 23 bases lay in between. CDR3 protein: CASSGLAGPMGGTQYF. DNA of the CDR3: TGTGCCAGCAGCGGCTTGGCAGGCCCCATGGGTGGTACGCAGTATTTT.

The chain joins TRBV18 to TRBJ2-7; D is ambiguous. Germline assignment: CDR1 KGHSH and CDR2 LQKENI. This CDR3 is 12 amino acids long. The V end was cut by 6 bases, the J end by 7 bases, with 13 bases between. The CDR3 loop is CASSTPLGEQYV. The CDR3, as DNA: TGTGCCAGCTCCACCCCTTTGGGGGAGCAGTACGTC.

This clonotype was counted between two and nine times. V and J are TRBV11-2 and TRBJ2-3; 9 bases are shared with TRBD2. V lost 6 bases and J lost 0; bases outside the gene matches: 7. Germline V gene sequence: CDR1 SGHAT, CDR2 FQNNGV. This CDR3 has 16 residues. The CDR3 sequence: CASRQPGLASTDTQYF. Here the CDR3 DNA reads TGTGCCAGCAGACAACCGGGACTAGCTAGCACAGATACGCAGTATTTT.

This clonotype was seen a handful of times. The V call is TRBV28, the J call TRBJ2-1; TRBD2 matches 11 bases. V was clipped by 4 bases and J by 7 bases; unmatched bases: 6. CDR1 MDHEN and CDR2 SYDVKM come from the germline V gene. This CDR3 spans 15 amino acids. The CDR3 DNA follows: TGTGCCAGCAGTTCCATAGCGGGGGGGCGGAATGAGCAGTTCTTC. This gives the protein CASSSIAGGRNEQFF.

This clonotype has a count of ten or more. The rearrangement joins TRBV5-5 to TRBJ2-1; D is uncertain. Germline CDR1 and CDR2: SGHKS and YYEKEE (reference sequence). The germline V and J ends were trimmed by 4 bases and 0 bases, with 11 bases remaining between them. CDR3 length: 15 residues. The CDR3 DNA is TGTGCCAGCAGCCGACGGCGGAGCTCCTACAATGAGCAGTTCTTC. It specifies CASSRRRSSYNEQFF.

J is TRBJ2-1 and V is TRBV3-1; D is ambiguous. CDR3 length: 13 amino acids. The germline gives CDR1 LGHDT, CDR2 YNNKEL (reference sequence). V dropped 7 bases and J dropped 10 bases, with 17 bases sitting between them. The CDR3 loop is CASNDGQYDEQFF. In DNA form, the CDR3 reads TGTGCCAGCAATGACGGGCAGTACGACGAGCAGTTCTTC.

In this sample, this clonotype turned up a few times. The genes are TRBV7-2 and TRBJ1-4; maybe TRBD1 (6 bases). The CDR3 has 15 residues. V lost 5 bases and J 5 bases, leaving 15 bases between the germline ends. Germline V gives CDR1 SGHTA, CDR2 FQGNSA. The CDR3 region is CASSITGTRNEKLFF. As DNA, the CDR3 is TGTGCCAGCAGCATCACCGGGACAAGAAATGAAAAACTGTTTTTT.

Only a few counts were recorded for this clonotype. This sequence joins TRBV24-1 and TRBJ2-2; D call uncertain. V gave up 9 bases and J gave up 2 bases, with 12 bases separating them. The CDR3 contains 14 residues. Germline V gene data show CDR1 as KGHDR and CDR2 as SFDVKD. The CDR3 here is CATAVGSNTGELFF. The DNA of the CDR3 is TGTGCCACCGCTGTTGGCAGCAACACCGGGGAGCTGTTTTTT.